This T cell receptor beta chain was observed in a study of blood T cell repertoires in COVID-19. Study summary: T cells, B-cell-depleted T cells, or PBMCs provided the cDNA or gDNA that served as material.

Assignment of participants to cohorts was predicated upon participant-reported clinical history. TCRdb's copy holds only in-frame clones and misses some; the assay was immunoSEQ multiplex PCR. Among about 400,000 clones listed, nearly 90% were seen once. Only one count was recorded for this clone. V lost 1 base to trimming and J lost 5 bases, with 10 bases between them. There are 13 residues in the CDR3. Per germline, CDR1 SQVTM and CDR2 ANQGSEA. The sequenced material came from PBMCs or T cells enriched from blood (not recorded which). V is TRBV29-1 and J is TRBJ2-3; possible D gene TRBD1, 5 bases. The clonotype originates from a woman aged 40 to 50 with acute COVID-19. The CDR3 DNA is TGCAGCGTTGAAGGGCAGGGTGGAGATACGCAGTATTTT. Translated, it gives CSVEGQGGDTQYF.